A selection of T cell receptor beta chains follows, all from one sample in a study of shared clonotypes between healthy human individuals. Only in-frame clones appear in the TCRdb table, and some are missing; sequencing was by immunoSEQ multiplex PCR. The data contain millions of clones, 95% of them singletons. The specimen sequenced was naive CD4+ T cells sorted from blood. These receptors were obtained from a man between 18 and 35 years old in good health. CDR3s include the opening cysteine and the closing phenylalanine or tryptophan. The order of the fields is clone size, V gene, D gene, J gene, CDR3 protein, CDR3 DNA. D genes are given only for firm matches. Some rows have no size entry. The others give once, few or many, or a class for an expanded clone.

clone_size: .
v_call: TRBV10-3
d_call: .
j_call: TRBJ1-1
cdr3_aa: CAISDQGMAEAFF
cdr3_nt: TGTGCCATCAGTGATCAGGGAATGGCTGAAGCTTTCTTT

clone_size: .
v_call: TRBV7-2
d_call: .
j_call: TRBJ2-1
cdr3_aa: CASSLDRGAYNEQFF
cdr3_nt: TGTGCCAGCAGCTTAGATAGGGGGGCCTACAATGAGCAGTTCTTC

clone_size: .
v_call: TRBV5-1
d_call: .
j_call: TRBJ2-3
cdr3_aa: CASSLEGGSTDTQYF
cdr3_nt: TGCGCCAGCAGCTTGGAGGGAGGAAGCACAGATACGCAGTATTTT

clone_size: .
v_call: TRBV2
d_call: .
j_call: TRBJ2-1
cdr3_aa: CASSGFDEQFF
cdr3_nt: TGTGCCAGCAGTGGGTTCGATGAGCAGTTCTTC

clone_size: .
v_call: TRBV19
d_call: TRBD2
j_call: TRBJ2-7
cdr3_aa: CASSSSSGRGTYEQYF
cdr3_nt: TGTGCCAGTAGTTCCTCAAGCGGGAGGGGAACCTACGAGCAGTACTTC

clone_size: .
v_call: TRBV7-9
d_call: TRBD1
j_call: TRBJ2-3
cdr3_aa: CASSPTGGTDTQYF
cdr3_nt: TGTGCCAGCAGCCCCACAGGGGGGACAGATACGCAGTATTTT

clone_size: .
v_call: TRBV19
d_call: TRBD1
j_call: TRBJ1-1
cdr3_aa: CASSIGVGGHTEAFF
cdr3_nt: TGTGCCAGTAGTATTGGGGTAGGGGGCCACACTGAAGCTTTCTTT

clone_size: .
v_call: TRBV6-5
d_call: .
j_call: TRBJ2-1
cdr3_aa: CASSSVRLGSYNEQFF
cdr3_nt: TGTGCCAGCAGTTCCGTCAGGTTAGGGTCCTACAATGAGCAGTTCTTC

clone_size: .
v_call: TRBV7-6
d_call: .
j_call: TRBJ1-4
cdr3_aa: CASSLGSGVNEKLFF
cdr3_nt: TGTGCCAGCAGCTTAGGGTCAGGAGTTAATGAAAAACTGTTTTTT

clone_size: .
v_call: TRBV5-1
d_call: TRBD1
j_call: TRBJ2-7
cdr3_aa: CASSSFRGLDEQYF
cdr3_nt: TGCGCCAGCAGCTCATTCAGGGGGCTAGACGAGCAGTACTTC

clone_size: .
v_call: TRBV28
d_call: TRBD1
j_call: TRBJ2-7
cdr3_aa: CASSTQGATTFYEQYF
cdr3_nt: TGTGCCAGCAGTACACAGGGGGCAACAACTTTCTACGAGCAGTACTTC

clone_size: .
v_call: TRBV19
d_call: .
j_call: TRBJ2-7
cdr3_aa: CASSIPGYEQYF
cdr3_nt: TGTGCCAGTAGTATACCCGGCTACGAGCAGTACTTC

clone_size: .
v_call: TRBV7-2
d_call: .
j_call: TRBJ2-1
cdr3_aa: CASSPQYSSYNEQFF
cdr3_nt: TGTGCCAGCAGCCCTCAATATAGCTCCTACAATGAGCAGTTCTTC

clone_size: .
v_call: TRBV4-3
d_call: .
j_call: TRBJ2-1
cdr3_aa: CASSQLLSGQQFF
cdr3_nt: TGCGCCAGCAGCCAACTTCTTAGCGGTCAGCAGTTCTTC

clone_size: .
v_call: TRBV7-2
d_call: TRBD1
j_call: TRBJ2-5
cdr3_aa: CASSPDRAGETQYF
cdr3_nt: TGTGCCAGCAGCCCCGACAGGGCGGGAGAGACCCAGTACTTC

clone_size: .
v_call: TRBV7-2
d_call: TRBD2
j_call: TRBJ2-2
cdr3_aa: CASSFGGLAGTELFF
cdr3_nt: TGTGCCAGCAGCTTTGGAGGACTAGCGGGTACGGAGCTGTTTTTT

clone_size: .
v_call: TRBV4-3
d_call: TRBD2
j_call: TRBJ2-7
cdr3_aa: CASSQISGSGSYEQYF
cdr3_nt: TGCGCCAGCAGCCAGATTAGCGGGAGTGGGTCCTACGAGCAGTACTTC

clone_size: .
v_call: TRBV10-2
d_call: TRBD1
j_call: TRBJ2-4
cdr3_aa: CASSEGTGSQNIQYF
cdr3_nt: TGCGCCAGCAGTGAGGGGACAGGGAGTCAAAACATTCAGTACTTC

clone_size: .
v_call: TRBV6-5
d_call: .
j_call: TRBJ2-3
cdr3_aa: CASSYSRTRTDTQYF
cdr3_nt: TGTGCCAGCAGTTACTCGAGAACTCGGACAGATACGCAGTATTTT

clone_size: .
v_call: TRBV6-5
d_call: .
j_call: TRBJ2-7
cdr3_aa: CASSYNSQGTYEQYF
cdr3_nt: TGTGCCAGCAGTTACAACTCTCAGGGCACCTACGAGCAGTACTTC

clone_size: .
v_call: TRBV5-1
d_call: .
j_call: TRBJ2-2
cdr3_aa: CASSVGTGAGRELFF
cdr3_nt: TGCGCCAGCAGCGTCGGGACGGGCGCGGGGCGGGAGCTGTTTTTT

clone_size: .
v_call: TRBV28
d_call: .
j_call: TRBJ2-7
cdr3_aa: CASSLKGAGDYEQYF
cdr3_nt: TGTGCCAGCAGTTTAAAAGGGGCCGGGGACTACGAGCAGTACTTC

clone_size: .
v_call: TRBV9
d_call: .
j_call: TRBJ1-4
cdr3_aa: CASSPSKSTINEKLFF
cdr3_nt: TGTGCCAGCAGCCCCTCCAAGTCGACCATTAATGAAAAACTGTTTTTT

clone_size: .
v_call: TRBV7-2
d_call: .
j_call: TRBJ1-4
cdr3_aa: CASSLDLNPAEKLFF
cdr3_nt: TGTGCCAGCAGCCTCGACCTAAATCCTGCCGAAAAACTGTTTTTT

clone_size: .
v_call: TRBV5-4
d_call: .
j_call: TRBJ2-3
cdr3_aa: CASSFHPSADTQYF
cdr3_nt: TGTGCCAGCAGCTTCCACCCTTCGGCAGATACGCAGTATTTT

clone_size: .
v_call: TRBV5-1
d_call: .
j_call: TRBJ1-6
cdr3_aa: CASSWQNGRRDSPLHF
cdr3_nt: TGCGCCAGCAGCTGGCAAAACGGACGGAGAGATTCACCCCTCCACTTT

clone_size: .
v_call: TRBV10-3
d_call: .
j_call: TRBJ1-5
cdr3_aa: CAMAQGRNQPQHF
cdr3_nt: TGTGCCATGGCTCAGGGTCGTAATCAGCCCCAGCATTTT

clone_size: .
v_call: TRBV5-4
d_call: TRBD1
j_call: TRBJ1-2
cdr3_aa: CASSPGQGEGYTF
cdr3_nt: TGTGCCAGCAGCCCCGGACAGGGCGAGGGCTACACCTTC

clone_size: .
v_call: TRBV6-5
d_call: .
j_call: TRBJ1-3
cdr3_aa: CASSSPEASSGNTIYF
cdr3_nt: TGTGCCAGCAGTTCCCCTGAGGCGAGCTCTGGAAACACCATATATTTT

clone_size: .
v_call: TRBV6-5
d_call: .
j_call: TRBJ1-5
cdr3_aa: CASTMGRGNQPQHF
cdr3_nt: TGTGCCAGCACAATGGGCAGGGGAAATCAGCCCCAGCATTTT

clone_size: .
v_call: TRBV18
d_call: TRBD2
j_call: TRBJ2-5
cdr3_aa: CASSPLAGTTQETQYF
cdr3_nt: TGTGCCAGCTCACCACTGGCTGGGACTACGCAAGAGACCCAGTACTTC

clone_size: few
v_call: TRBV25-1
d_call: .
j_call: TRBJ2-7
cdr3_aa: CASSAMTGRGEQYF
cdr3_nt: TGTGCCAGCAGTGCCATGACAGGGCGGGGCGAGCAGTACTTC

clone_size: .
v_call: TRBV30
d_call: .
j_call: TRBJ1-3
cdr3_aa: CAWSVLGQGGNTIYF
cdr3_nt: TGTGCCTGGAGTGTACTGGGCCAGGGCGGAAACACCATATATTTT

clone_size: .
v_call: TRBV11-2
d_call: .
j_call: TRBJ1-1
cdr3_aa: CASSLAVGRRERDTEAFF
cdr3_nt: TGTGCCAGCAGCTTAGCGGTTGGGAGGAGGGAAAGGGACACTGAAGCTTTCTTT

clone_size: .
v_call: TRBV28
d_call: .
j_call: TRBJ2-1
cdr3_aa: CASSSGGSYNEQFF
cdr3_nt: TGTGCCAGCAGTTCCGGGGGCTCCTACAATGAGCAGTTCTTC

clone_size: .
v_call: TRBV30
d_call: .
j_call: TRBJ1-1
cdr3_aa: CAWSHLAVGAEAFF
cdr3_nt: TGTGCCTGGAGCCACCTCGCCGTGGGCGCTGAAGCTTTCTTT

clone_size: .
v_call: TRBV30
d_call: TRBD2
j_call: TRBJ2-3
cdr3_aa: CAWAGTSGGTDTQYF
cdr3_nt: TGTGCCTGGGCCGGAACTAGCGGGGGTACAGATACGCAGTATTTT

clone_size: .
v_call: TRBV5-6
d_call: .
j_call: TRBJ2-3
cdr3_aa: CASSLRLTGRYTQYF
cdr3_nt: TGTGCCAGCAGCTTGAGACTGACAGGGAGGTATACGCAGTATTTT

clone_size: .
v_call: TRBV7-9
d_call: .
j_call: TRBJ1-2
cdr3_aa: CASSLIHSTSYGYTF
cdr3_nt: TGTGCCAGCAGCTTAATTCATTCCACCTCCTATGGCTACACCTTC

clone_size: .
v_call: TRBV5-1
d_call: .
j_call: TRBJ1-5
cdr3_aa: CASSLAGFSNQPQHF
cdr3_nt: TGCGCCAGCAGCTTGGCCGGATTTAGCAATCAGCCCCAGCATTTT

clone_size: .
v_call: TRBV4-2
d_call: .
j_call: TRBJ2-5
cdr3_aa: CASSQDFRAEETQYF
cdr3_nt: TGTGCCAGCAGCCAAGATTTCAGGGCTGAAGAGACCCAGTACTTC

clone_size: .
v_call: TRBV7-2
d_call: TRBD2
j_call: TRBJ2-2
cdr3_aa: CASSLVVAGAGELFF
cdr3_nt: TGTGCCAGCAGCTTAGTCGTAGCGGGGGCCGGGGAGCTGTTTTTT

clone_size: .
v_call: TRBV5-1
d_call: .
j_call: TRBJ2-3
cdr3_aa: CASSLVGVAGTDTQYF
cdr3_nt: TGCGCCAGCAGCTTGGTCGGGGTAGCGGGCACAGATACGCAGTATTTT

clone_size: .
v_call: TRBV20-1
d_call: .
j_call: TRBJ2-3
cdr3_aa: CSAVTDTQYF
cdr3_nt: TGCAGTGCCGTCACAGATACGCAGTATTTT

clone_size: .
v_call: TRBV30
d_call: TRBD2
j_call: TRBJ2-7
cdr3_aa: CAWSVARTSGRAYEQYF
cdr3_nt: TGTGCCTGGAGTGTAGCCAGGACTAGCGGGAGGGCCTACGAGCAGTACTTC

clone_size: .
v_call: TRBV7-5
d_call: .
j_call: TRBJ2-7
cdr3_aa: CARDGTVSSYEQYF
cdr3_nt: TGTGCCAGAGATGGCACAGTGAGCTCCTACGAGCAGTACTTC

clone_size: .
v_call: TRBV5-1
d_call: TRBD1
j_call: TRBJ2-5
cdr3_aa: CASSPGLTGPETQYF
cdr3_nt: TGCGCCAGCAGCCCCGGCCTGACAGGGCCGGAGACCCAGTACTTC

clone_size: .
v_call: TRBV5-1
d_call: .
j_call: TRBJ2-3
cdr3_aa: CASSLALGDADTQYF
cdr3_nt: TGCGCCAGCAGCTTGGCCCTGGGGGACGCGGATACGCAGTATTTT

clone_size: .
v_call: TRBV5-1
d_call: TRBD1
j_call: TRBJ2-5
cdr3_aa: CASSLGTGSQETQYF
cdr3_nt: TGCGCCAGCAGCCTTGGGACAGGCTCGCAAGAGACCCAGTACTTC

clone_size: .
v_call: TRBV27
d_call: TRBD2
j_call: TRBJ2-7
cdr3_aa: CASSRPLAGGLYEQYF
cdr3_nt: TGTGCCAGCAGTCGCCCACTAGCGGGGGGACTATACGAGCAGTACTTC

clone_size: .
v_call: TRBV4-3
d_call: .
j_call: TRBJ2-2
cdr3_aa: CASSQEWRAGTGELFF
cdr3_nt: TGCGCCAGCAGCCAAGAGTGGCGAGCGGGTACCGGGGAGCTGTTTTTT

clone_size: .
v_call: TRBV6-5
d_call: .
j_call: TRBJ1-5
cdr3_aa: CASSLSFNQPQHF
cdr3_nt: TGTGCCAGCAGTTTGAGCTTCAATCAGCCCCAGCATTTT

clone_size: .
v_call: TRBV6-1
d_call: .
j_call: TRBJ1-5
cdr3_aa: CASSEGRYSNQPQHF
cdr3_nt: TGTGCCAGCAGTGAAGGACGCTATAGCAATCAGCCCCAGCATTTT

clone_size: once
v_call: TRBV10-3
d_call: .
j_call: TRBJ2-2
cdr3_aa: CAISPTVDTGELFF
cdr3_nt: TGTGCCATCAGCCCCACTGTGGACACCGGGGAGCTGTTTTTT

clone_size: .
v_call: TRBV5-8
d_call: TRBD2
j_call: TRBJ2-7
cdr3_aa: CASSLGTSVYYEQYF
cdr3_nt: TGTGCCAGCAGCTTAGGGACTAGCGTATATTACGAGCAGTACTTC